This TCR beta chain was observed in a study of cytomegalovirus exposure and HLA in healthy donors (dated by TCRdb to about 2017). General notes on the study: The 500 to 700 repertoires of the first cohort and the 110 or so validation repertoires were produced on the same platform, according to a later analysis. The study aimed to test whether signatures of past pathogen exposure could be identified by cataloging public T cell receptors. In addition to the first cohort of roughly 700 subjects, a separate validation cohort of 120 different subjects was used. High-throughput TCR immunosequencing, statistical association of individual TCRs with disease status, and machine learning were combined to predict cytomegalovirus infection status. Paper-wide results and their limitations: The authors suggested that the approach could potentially be generalized to other disease states and immunological phenotypes. In vitro tests confirmed that a few of the cytomegalovirus-associated TCR beta chains recognize cytomegalovirus antigens. In a later analysis, TCRs clustered in the first cohort were found to also tend to co-occur in the approximately 110 validation repertoires, with 94% of cluster scores above 0. In both the original and validation cohorts, the classifier was reported to diagnose cytomegalovirus status with high specificity and sensitivity. Across donors, most TCR sequences were observed very rarely, whereas some public TCRs were present in many individuals. A later analysis lacked HLA typing for the validation cohort, so it scored co-occurrence in that cohort across all 110 or so repertoires. In the study, 150 to 200 TCR beta chains were listed as associated with cytomegalovirus.

The germline V gene specifies ENHRY as CDR1 and SYGVKD as CDR2. Taken from cysteine to phenylalanine, the CDR3 has 14 residues. The sequence is cut down to CDR3 DNA, 42 bases in frame from base 1. Cut back by 0 bases and 7 bases, the V and J ends lie 12 bases apart. This clone showed up just once. Its antigen remains undetermined. Within one base of it there is no much larger clone, and no base qualities were kept. Library generation was performed with the immunoSEQ multiplex PCR assay. The published analysis was carried out like this. A statistical classification framework was built for diagnosing cytomegalovirus status from the catalog of TCR beta chain sequences. TCRdb mirrors the immuneACCESS table, restricted to in-frame sequences. Some clones are absent from its copies; in checked studies, under half trace to an unresolved V gene, and the reason for the others is unknown. The V and J calls and clone size were taken over from that table, and D and trimming were inferred from the DNA. The sample has 200,000 or so clones on record, around 84% of them singletons. The ten largest clonotypes hold under 15% of the sample.

Separate from the approximately 690-subject first cohort, the validation cohort of 90 to 150 subjects was the group to which the donors belonged. Sequencing was performed on PBMCs. This TCR came from a young woman in good health and CMV-seropositive. The sequence links TRBV10-3 to TRBJ1-2; the D gene is perhaps TRBD1, on 5 matching bases. CDR3 region: CAISESGGGSGYTF. The nucleotide sequence is TGTGCCATCAGTGAGTCCGGGGGAGGGTCTGGCTACACCTTC.